This T cell receptor (beta chain) was retrieved from a study of CD8 T cells in ankylosing spondylitis. Overall study results and limits: Past research had described some motif variants in reactive arthritis synovial fluid and blood. Ankylosing spondylitis blood appeared to be characterized by a TCR beta motif of 8 or 9 highly homologous variants. Researchers report that disease-linked clones proved CD8+ and relatively rare in peripheral blood. The study looked at matched synovial fluid samples from ankylosing spondylitis patients. Disease-linked clones were reported to be significantly enriched there.

Deletions cut 5 bases from V and 5 bases from J, with 10 bases between. The germline gives CDR1 MNHEY, CDR2 SMNVEV (reference sequence). This CDR3 has 13 residues. TCR beta libraries were made by quantitative 5'-RACE with molecular barcodes. TCRdb re-called the 5' RACE reads with MiXCR, one entry per CDR3 protein. The sample holds fewer than 250,000 distinct CDR3 sequences, about 17% seen once. On this clonotype itself: The antigen remains unidentified.

The sequenced sample was blood, either unsorted or a sorted T cell fraction (not recorded which). This TCR came from a male donor with ankylosing spondylitis. The chain carries TRBV27 and TRBJ2-1, with a tentative D call TRBD2 (5 bases). The CDR3 loop is CASSLGLHNEQFF. The CDR3, as DNA: TGTGCCAGCAGTCTCGGACTTCACAATGAGCAGTTCTTC.